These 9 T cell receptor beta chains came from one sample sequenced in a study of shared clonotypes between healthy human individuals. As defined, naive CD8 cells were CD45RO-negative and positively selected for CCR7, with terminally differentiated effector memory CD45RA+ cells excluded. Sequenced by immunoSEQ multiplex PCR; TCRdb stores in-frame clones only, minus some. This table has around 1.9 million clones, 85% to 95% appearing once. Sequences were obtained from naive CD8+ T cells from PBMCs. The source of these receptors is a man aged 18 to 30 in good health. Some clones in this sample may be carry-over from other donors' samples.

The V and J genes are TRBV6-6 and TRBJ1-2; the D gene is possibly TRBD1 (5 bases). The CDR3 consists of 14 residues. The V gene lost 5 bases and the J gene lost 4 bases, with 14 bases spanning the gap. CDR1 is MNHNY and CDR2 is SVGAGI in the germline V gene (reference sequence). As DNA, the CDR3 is TGTGCCAGCAGTCCCGGGACCTCTCGCTATGGCTACACCTTC. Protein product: CASSPGTSRYGYTF.

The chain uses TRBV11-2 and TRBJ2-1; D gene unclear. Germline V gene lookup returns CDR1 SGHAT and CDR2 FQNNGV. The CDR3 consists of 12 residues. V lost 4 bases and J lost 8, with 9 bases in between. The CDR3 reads CASSYTNYEQFF. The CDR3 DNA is TGTGCCAGCAGCTACACGAACTATGAGCAGTTCTTC. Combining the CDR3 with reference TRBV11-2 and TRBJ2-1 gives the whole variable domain EAGVAQSPRYKIIEKRQSVAFWCNPISGHATLYWYQQILGQGPKLLIQFQNNGVVDDSQLPKDRFSAERLKGVDSTLKIQPAKLEDSAVYLCASSYTNYEQFFGPGTRLTVL.

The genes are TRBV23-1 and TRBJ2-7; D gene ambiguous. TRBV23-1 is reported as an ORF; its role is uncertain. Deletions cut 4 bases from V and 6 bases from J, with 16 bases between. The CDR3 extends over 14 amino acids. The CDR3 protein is CASSPIEDPREQYF. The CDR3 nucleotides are TGCGCCAGCAGTCCCATTGAGGATCCCCGCGAGCAGTACTTC.

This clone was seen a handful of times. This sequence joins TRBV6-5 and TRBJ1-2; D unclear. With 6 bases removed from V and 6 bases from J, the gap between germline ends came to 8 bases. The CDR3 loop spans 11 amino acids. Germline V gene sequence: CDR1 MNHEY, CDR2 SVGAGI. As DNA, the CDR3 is TGTGCCAGCAGCTCCGCGGATGGCTACACCTTC. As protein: CASSSADGYTF.

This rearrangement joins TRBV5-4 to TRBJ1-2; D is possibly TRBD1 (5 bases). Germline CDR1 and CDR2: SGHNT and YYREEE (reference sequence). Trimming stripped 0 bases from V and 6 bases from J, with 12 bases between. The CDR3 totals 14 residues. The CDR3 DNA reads TGTGCCAGCAGCTTGGAGGGGATAGGGAATGGCTACACCTTC. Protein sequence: CASSLEGIGNGYTF. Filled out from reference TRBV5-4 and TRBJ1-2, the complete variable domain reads ETGVTQSPTHLIKTRGQQVTLRCSSQSGHNTVSWYQQALGQGPQFIFQYYREEENGRGNFPPRFSGLQFPNYSSELNVNALELDDSALYLCASSLEGIGNGYTFGSGTRLTVV.

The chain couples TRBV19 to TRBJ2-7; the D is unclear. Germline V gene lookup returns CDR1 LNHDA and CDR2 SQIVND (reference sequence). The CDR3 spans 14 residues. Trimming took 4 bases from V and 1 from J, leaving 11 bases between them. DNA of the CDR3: TGTGCCAGTAGTAGCAGGCCCCAGTCCTACGAGCAGTACTTC. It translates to CASSSRPQSYEQYF.

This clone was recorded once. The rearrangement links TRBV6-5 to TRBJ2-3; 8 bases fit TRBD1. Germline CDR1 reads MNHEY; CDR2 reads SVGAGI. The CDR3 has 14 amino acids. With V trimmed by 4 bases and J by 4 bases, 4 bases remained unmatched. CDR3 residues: CASSSGTGSDTQYF. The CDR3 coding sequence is TGTGCCAGCAGTTCCGGGACAGGATCAGATACGCAGTATTTT.

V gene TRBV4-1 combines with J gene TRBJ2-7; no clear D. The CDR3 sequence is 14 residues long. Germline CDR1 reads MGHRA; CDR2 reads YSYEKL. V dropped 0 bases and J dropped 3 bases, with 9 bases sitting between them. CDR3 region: CASSQEGVLYEQYF. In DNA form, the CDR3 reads TGCGCCAGCAGCCAAGAAGGAGTTCTCTACGAGCAGTACTTC.

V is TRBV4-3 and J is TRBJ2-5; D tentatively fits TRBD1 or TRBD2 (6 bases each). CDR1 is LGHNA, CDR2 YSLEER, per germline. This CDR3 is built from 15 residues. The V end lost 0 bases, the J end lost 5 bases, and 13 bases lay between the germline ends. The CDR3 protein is CASSQDMGAGETQYF. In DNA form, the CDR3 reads TGCGCCAGCAGCCAAGATATGGGGGCGGGGGAGACCCAGTACTTC.